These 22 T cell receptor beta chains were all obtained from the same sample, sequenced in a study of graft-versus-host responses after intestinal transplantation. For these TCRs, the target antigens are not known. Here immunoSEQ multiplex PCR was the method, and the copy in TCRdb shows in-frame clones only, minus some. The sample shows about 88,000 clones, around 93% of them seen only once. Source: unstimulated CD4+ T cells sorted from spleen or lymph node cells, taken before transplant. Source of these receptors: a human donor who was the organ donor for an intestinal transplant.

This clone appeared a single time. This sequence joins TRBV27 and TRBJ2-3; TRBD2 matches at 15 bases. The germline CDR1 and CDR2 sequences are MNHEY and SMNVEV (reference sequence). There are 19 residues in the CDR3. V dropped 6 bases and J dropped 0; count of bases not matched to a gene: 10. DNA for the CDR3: TGTGCCAGCAGCCCCGGACTAGCGGGGGGGCCATTCAGCACAGATACGCAGTATTTT. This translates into CASSPGLAGGPFSTDTQYF.

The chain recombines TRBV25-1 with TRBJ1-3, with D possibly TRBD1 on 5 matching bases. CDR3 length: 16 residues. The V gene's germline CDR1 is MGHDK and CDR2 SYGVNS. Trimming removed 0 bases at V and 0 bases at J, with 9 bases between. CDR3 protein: CASSEYRVSSGNTIYF. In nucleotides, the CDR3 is TGTGCCAGCAGTGAATACAGGGTCTCCTCTGGAAACACCATATATTTT.

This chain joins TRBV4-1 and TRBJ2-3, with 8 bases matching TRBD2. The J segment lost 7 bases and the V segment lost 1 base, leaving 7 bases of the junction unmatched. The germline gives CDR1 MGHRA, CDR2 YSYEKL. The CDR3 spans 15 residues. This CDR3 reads CASSQVVRGGYTQYF. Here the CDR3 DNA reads TGCGCCAGCAGCCAAGTCGTCCGGGGGGGCTATACGCAGTATTTT.

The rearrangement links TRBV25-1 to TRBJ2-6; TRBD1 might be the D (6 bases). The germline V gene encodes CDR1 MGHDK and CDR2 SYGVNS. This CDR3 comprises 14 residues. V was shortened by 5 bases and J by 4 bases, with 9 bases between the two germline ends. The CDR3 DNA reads TGTGCCAGCAGTAGGGGGTCAGGGGCCAACGTCCTGACTTTC. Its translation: CASSRGSGANVLTF.

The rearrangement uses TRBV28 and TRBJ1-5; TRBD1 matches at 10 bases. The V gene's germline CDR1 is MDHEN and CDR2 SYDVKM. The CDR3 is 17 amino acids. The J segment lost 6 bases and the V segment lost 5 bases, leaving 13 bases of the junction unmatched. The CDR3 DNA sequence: TGTGCCAGCAGTGTCCCTCCCGGGACAGGGGTAAGTCAGCCCCAGCATTTT. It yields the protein CASSVPPGTGVSQPQHF.

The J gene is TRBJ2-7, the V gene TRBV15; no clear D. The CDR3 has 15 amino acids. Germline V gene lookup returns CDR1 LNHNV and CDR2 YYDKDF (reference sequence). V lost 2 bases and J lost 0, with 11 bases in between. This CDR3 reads CATSRSPLSSYEQYF. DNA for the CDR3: TGTGCCACCAGCAGATCACCACTGAGCTCCTACGAGCAGTACTTC.

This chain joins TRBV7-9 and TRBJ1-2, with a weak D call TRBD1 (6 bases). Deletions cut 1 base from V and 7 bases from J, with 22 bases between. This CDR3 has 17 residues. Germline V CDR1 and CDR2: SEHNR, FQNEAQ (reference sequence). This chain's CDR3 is CASSLGGGTPSPGGYTF. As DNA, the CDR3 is TGTGCCAGCAGCTTAGGGGGGGGCACCCCATCCCCCGGTGGCTACACCTTC.

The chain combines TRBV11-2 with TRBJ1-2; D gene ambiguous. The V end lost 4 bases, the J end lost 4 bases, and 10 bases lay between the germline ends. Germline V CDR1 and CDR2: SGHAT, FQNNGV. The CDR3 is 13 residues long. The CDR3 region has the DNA TGTGCCAGCAGCTGGGCAGGCTTCTATGGCTACACCTTC. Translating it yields CASSWAGFYGYTF.

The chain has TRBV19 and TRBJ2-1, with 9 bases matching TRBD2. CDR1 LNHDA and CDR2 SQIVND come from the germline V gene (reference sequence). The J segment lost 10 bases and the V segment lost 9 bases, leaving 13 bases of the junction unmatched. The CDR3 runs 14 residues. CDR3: CASARASGVLEQFF. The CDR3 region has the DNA TGTGCCAGCGCCCGGGCTAGCGGGGTACTCGAGCAGTTCTTC.

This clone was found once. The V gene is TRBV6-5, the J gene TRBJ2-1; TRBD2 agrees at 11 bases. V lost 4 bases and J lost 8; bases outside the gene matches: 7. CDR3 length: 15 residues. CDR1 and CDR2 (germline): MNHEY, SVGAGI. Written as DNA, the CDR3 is TGTGCCAGCAGTTCCCAACTAGCGGGAGAATATGAGCAGTTCTTC. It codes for CASSSQLAGEYEQFF.

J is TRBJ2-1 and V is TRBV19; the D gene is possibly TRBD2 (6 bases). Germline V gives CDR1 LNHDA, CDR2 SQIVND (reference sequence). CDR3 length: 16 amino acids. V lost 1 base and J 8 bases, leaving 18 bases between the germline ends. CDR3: CASSIAFGLRQDEQFF. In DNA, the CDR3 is TGTGCCAGTAGTATAGCATTCGGACTAAGGCAAGATGAGCAGTTCTTC.

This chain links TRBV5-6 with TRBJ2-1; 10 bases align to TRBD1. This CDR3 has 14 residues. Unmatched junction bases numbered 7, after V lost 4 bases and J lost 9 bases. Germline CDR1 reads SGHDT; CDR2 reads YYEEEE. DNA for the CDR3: TGTGCCAGCAGCATCGACAGGGGGCTGGGTGAGCAGTTCTTC. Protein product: CASSIDRGLGEQFF.

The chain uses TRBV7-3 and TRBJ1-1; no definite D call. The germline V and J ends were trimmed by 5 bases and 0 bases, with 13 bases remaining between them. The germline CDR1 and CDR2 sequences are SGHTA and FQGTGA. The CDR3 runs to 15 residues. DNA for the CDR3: TGTGCCAGCAGCCGTACTACATCGATGAACACTGAAGCTTTCTTT. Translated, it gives CASSRTTSMNTEAFF.

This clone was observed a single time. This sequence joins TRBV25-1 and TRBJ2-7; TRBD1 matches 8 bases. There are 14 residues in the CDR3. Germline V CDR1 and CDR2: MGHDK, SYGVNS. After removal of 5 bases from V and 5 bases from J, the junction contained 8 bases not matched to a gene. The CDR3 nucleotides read TGTGCCAGCAGTAATCGGGACAGGACAAACGAGCAGTACTTC. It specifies CASSNRDRTNEQYF.

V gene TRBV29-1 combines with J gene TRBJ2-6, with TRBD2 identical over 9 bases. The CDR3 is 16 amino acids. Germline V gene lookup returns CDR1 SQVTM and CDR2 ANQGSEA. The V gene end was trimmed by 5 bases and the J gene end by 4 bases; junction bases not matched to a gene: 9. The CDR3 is CSVSGGRASGANVLTF. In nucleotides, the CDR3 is TGCAGCGTTAGCGGCGGGAGGGCCTCAGGGGCCAACGTCCTGACTTTC.

CDR3 region: CASHPGGVGQYF. DNA for the CDR3: TGTGCCAGCCACCCCGGGGGGGTTGGGCAGTATTTT. The genes are TRBV7-9 and TRBJ2-3; 8 positions agree with TRBD2. The CDR3 covers 12 residues. The ends lost 8 bases at V and 11 bases at J; junction bases unmatched: 9. CDR1 and CDR2 from the germline V gene are SEHNR and FQNEAQ (reference sequence).

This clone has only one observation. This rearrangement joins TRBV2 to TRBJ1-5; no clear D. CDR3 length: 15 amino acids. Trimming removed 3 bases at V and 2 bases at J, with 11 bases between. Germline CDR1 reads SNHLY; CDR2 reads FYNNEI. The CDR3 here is CASSEWRVGNQPQHF. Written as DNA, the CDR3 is TGTGCCAGCAGTGAGTGGAGGGTTGGCAATCAGCCCCAGCATTTT. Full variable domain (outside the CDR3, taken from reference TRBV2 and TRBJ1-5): EPEVTQTPSHQVTQMGQEVILRCVPISNHLYFYWYRQILGQKVEFLVSFYNNEISEKSEIFDDQFSVERPDGSNFTLKIRSTKLEDSAMYFCASSEWRVGNQPQHFGDGTRLSIL.

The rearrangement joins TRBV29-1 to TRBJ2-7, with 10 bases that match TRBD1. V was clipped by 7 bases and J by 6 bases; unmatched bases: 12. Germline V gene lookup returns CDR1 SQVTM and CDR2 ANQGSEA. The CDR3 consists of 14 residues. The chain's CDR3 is CSADIGTGAAEQYF. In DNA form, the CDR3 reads TGCAGCGCTGACATCGGGACAGGGGCCGCCGAGCAGTACTTC.

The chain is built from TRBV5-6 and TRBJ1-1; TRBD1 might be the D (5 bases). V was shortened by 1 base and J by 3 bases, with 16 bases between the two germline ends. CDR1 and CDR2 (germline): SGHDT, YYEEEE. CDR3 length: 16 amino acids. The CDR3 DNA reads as TGTGCCAGCAGCTTGCGTTACAGGTTGAAAGACACTGAAGCTTTCTTT. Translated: CASSLRYRLKDTEAFF.

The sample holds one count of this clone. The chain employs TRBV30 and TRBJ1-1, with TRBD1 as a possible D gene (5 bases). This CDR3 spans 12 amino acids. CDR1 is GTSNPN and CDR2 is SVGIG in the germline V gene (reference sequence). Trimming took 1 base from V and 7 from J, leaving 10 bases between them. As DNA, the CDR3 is TGTGCCTGGAGTGGGGGGGGGAATGAAGCTTTCTTT. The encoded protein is CAWSGGGNEAFF.

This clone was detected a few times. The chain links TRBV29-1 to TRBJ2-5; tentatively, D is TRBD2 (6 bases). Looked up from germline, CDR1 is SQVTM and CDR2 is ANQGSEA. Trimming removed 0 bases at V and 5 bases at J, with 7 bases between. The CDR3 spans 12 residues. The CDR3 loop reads CSVEEGGETQYF. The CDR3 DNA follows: TGCAGCGTTGAAGAGGGGGGTGAGACCCAGTACTTC.

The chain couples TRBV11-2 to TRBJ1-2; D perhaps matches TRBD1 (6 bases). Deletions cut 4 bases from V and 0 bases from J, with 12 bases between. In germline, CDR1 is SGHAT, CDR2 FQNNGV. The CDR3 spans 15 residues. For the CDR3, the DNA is TGTGCCAGCAGCTCGCGACAGGTTCCTAACTATGGCTACACCTTC. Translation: CASSSRQVPNYGYTF.